This T cell receptor beta chain was documented in a study of CD8 T cells in Susac syndrome. Study conclusions and caveats: TCR sequencing and HLA analysis covered a relatively small number of individuals.

The sequenced target, TCR beta, came from blood CD8+ and CD4+ T cells. FACS enriched CD8+ TEMRA cells, while bulk CD8+ and CD4+ were negatively isolated. Remarks on this clonotype: Its matching antigen is unknown.

RNA, at about 0.5 to 1 ug, was reverse transcribed with random hexamers. Amplification of the TCR beta CDR3 was carried out by immunoSEQ multiplex PCR, which spanned a total of 54 Vbeta and 13 Jbeta segments. TCRdb itself ran the immunoSEQ multiplex PCR reads through MiXCR, one entry per CDR3 protein. The data contain 120,000 to 150,000 distinct CDR3 sequences, 94% of them singletons. CDR1 is MNHEY, CDR2 SMNVEV, per germline (reference sequence). This CDR3 is 14 amino acids long. J lost 8 bases, V lost 7 bases, and 14 bases had no gene match. This chain connects TRBV27 to TRBJ2-7, with 7 bases aligning to TRBD2. Material: CD8+ T cells from PBMCs. The TCR sequence derives from a human donor in good health. This chain's CDR3 is CASTPTSTPTKQYF. The CDR3 DNA is TGTGCCAGCACCCCGACTAGCACTCCTACGAAGCAGTACTTC.